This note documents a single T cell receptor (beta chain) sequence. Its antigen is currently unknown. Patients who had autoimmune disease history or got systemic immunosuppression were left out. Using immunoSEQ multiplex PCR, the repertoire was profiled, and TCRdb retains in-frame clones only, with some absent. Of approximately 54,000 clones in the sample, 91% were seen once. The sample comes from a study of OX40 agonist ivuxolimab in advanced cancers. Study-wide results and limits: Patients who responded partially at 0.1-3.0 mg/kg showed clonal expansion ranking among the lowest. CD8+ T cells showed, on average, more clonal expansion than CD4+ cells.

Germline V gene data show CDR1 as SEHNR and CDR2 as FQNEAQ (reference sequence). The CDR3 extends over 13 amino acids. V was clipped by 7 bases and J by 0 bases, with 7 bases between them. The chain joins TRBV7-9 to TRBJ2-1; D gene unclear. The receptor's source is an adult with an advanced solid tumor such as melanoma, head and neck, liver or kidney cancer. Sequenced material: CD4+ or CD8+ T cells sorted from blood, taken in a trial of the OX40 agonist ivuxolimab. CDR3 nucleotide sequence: TGTGCCAGCAAGGCGAGCTCCTACAATGAGCAGTTCTTC. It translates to CASKASSYNEQFF.